These 30 T cell receptor beta chains came from one sample sequenced in a study of cytomegalovirus exposure and HLA in healthy donors. A multiplex PCR was run with 60 Vbeta primers and 13 Jbeta primers. This table comes from immunoSEQ multiplex PCR, and its TCRdb copy is limited to in-frame clones, with some not included. Of nearly 200,000 clones listed, roughly four fifths are singletons. Sequencing was done on a sample of PBMCs. These receptors were obtained from a boy younger than 10 in good health and CMV-seronegative.

The chain recombines TRBV5-4 with TRBJ2-5, with TRBD1 matching 7 bases. Near its end, the DNA agrees better with TRBJ2-7, so the J call may be wrong. The CDR3 has 13 residues. Germline V gene lookup returns CDR1 SGHNT and CDR2 YYREEE (reference sequence). The CDR3 coding sequence is TGTGCCAGCACCTTAGACAGGGTGAACGAGCAGTACTTC. It specifies CASTLDRVNEQYF.

V and J are TRBV19 and TRBJ1-6; 8 bases are shared with TRBD1. Germline-derived CDR1 and CDR2 are LNHDA and SQIVND (reference sequence). The CDR3 extends over 14 amino acids. V lost 4 bases, J lost 7 bases, and 3 bases stayed unmatched. CDR3 sequence: CASSRTGINSPLHF. DNA of the CDR3: TGTGCCAGTAGTAGGACAGGGATAAATTCACCCCTCCACTTT.

CDR3 sequence reads: CASSLEQKETQYF. The CDR3 nucleotides are TGTGCCAGCAGCTTAGAACAGAAAGAGACCCAGTACTTC. The chain has TRBV13 and TRBJ2-5; no definite D call. Germline assignment: CDR1 PRHDT and CDR2 FYEKMQ (reference sequence). Trimming stripped 1 base from V and 3 bases from J, with 6 bases between. The CDR3 is 13 residues long. The full variable domain, completed using reference TRBV13 and TRBJ2-5, is AAGVIQSPRHLIKEKRETATLKCYPIPRHDTVYWYQQGPGQDPQFLISFYEKMQSDKGSIPDRFSAQQFSDYHSELNMSSLELGDSALYFCASSLEQKETQYFGPGTRLLVL.

The rearrangement joins TRBV7-8 to TRBJ2-1; D possibly corresponds to TRBD1 (6 bases). The CDR3 length is 16 residues. The V end was cut by 1 base, the J end by 7 bases, with 17 bases between. CDR1 is SGHVS, CDR2 FQNEAQ, per germline. CDR3 bases: TGTGCCAGCAGCTTAGTTATAGGGAACACAGGGAATGAGCAGTTCTTC. This encodes CASSLVIGNTGNEQFF.

This clone was observed a handful of times. The chain uses TRBV7-9 and TRBJ2-5; D unresolved. Germline V CDR1 and CDR2: SEHNR, FQNEAQ (reference sequence). There are 12 residues in the CDR3. V gave up 4 bases and J gave up 7 bases, with 10 bases separating them. Here the CDR3 reads CASSSTGWTQYF. The CDR3 nucleotides read TGTGCCAGCAGCTCCACCGGTTGGACCCAGTACTTC.

The chain links TRBV7-9 to TRBJ1-2, with 8 bases identical to TRBD1. The length of the CDR3 is 16 residues. Germline lookup yields CDR1 SEHNR and CDR2 FQNEAQ (reference sequence). V gave up 5 bases and J gave up 5 bases; unmatched junction bases: 13. The CDR3 DNA reads TGTGCCAGCAGCCGGACAGGGAAGGGGCTAGGTTATGGCTACACCTTC. The encoded protein is CASSRTGKGLGYGYTF. Combining the CDR3 with reference TRBV7-9 and TRBJ1-2 gives the whole variable domain DTGVSQNPRHKITKRGQNVTFRCDPISEHNRLYWYRQTLGQGPEFLTYFQNEAQLEKSRLLSDRFSAERPKGSFSTLEIQRTEQGDSAMYLCASSRTGKGLGYGYTFGSGTRLTVV.

This chain links TRBV9 with TRBJ1-5; D unclear. Trimming stripped 4 bases from V and 0 bases from J, with 11 bases between. Per the germline V gene, CDR1 is SGDLS and CDR2 is YYNGEE. The CDR3 is made up of 15 amino acids. The CDR3 DNA reads TGTGCCAGCAGCCCAACAGCTTATAGCAATCAGCCCCAGCATTTT. Its protein is CASSPTAYSNQPQHF.

The chain links TRBV5-6 to TRBJ2-1, with 11 nucleotides matching TRBD2. After removal of 0 bases from V and 0 bases from J, the junction contained 8 bases not matched to a gene. CDR3 length: 19 amino acids. Germline V gene data show CDR1 as SGHDT and CDR2 as YYEEEE. CDR3 coding DNA: TGTGCCAGCAGCTTGGAATTAGCGGGGGGGCCTAGCTCCTACAATGAGCAGTTCTTC. Translation: CASSLELAGGPSSYNEQFF.

The chain couples TRBV5-4 to TRBJ2-5, with a possible D match to TRBD1 (8 bases). The CDR3 sequence is 13 residues long. Germline V gene lookup returns CDR1 SGHNT and CDR2 YYREEE (reference sequence). Trimming shortened V by 4 bases and J by 7 bases, and 14 bases separated the two germline ends. The CDR3 spells CASSVDREGTQYF. CDR3 coding DNA: TGTGCCAGCAGCGTGGACAGGGAGGGGACCCAGTACTTC.

The V and J genes are TRBV11-2 and TRBJ2-7; no reliable D call. Germline CDR1 reads SGHAT; CDR2 reads FQNNGV. Trimming shortened V by 2 bases and J by 0 bases, and 11 bases separated the two germline ends. This CDR3 is 15 amino acids long. The CDR3 loop is CASSLFADSSYEQYF. As DNA, the CDR3 is TGTGCCAGCAGCTTATTCGCGGATAGCTCCTACGAGCAGTACTTC.

The chain uses TRBV11-2 and TRBJ2-5; weak D call: TRBD2 (6 bases). There are 16 residues in the CDR3. From germline, CDR1 is SGHAT and CDR2 FQNNGV. V was trimmed by 1 base and J by 1 base, leaving 13 bases between them. DNA of the CDR3: TGTGCCAGCAGCTTAGTATTGGGGGGATCCCAAGAGACCCAGTACTTC. Its translation is CASSLVLGGSQETQYF.

This clone has just a few counts. The chain couples TRBV5-1 to TRBJ2-3; 7 bases match TRBD1. The CDR3 contains 13 residues. With 6 bases clipped from V and 3 bases from J, the junction kept 4 bases outside the gene matches. Germline values: CDR1 SGHRS, CDR2 YFSETQ. CDR3 region: CASKKGATDTQYF. The CDR3 coding sequence is TGCGCCAGCAAGAAGGGGGCAACAGATACGCAGTATTTT.

The chain joins TRBV6-1 to TRBJ1-2; D is unclear. Per the germline V gene, CDR1 is MNHNS and CDR2 is SASEGT. The V and J ends lost 2 bases and 5 bases respectively, with 12 bases between them. The CDR3 has 14 amino acids. The CDR3 bases are TGTGCCAGCAGTGAATCCAGGCCCACTTATGGCTACACCTTC. Residues: CASSESRPTYGYTF.

The J gene is TRBJ2-1, the V gene TRBV18, with TRBD2 identical over 11 bases. With V trimmed by 5 bases and J by 3 bases, 3 bases remained unmatched. This CDR3 region has 15 residues. Germline loops: CDR1 KGHSH, CDR2 LQKENI. Here the CDR3 reads CASSSGTSGYNEQFF. CDR3 nucleotide sequence: TGTGCCAGCTCATCCGGGACTAGCGGCTACAATGAGCAGTTCTTC. Based on the CDR3 plus reference TRBV18 and TRBJ2-1, the full variable domain is NAGVMQNPRHLVRRRGQEARLRCSPMKGHSHVYWYRQLPEEGLKFMVYLQKENIIDESGMPKERFSAEFPKEGPSILRIQQVVRGDSAAYFCASSSGTSGYNEQFFGPGTRLTVL.

The chain joins TRBV4-3 to TRBJ1-2, with D unresolved. V dropped 7 bases and J dropped 4 bases, with 25 bases sitting between them. This CDR3 spans 17 amino acids. Germline assignment: CDR1 LGHNA and CDR2 YSLEER. As DNA, the CDR3 is TGCGCCAGCAAACCACGGGCGATAACCGAGGGCTCCTATGGCTACACCTTC. This encodes CASKPRAITEGSYGYTF.

The V call is TRBV27, the J call TRBJ2-7; the D gene is possibly TRBD1 (5 bases). The V gene lost 10 bases and the J gene lost 4 bases, with 17 bases spanning the gap. The germline V gene has CDR1 MNHEY and CDR2 SMNVEV (reference sequence). This CDR3 contains 13 residues. The CDR3 sequence: CATRGQGGYEQYF. CDR3 sequence (DNA): TGTGCCACCCGTGGGCAGGGTGGGTACGAGCAGTACTTC.

The V call is TRBV25-1, the J call TRBJ2-1; 8 positions match TRBD1. The CDR3 consists of 15 residues. V shed 3 bases, J shed 3 bases, and the junction held 4 bases outside the gene matches. Germline V lookup: CDR1 MGHDK, CDR2 SYGVNS. This CDR3 reads CASSEAGGHYNEQFF. CDR3 sequence (DNA): TGTGCCAGCAGTGAGGCAGGGGGCCACTACAATGAGCAGTTCTTC.

There are a few counts of this clone. The chain combines TRBV9 with TRBJ2-3; TRBD2 matches 7 bases. There are 15 residues in the CDR3. The germline CDR1 and CDR2 sequences are SGDLS and YYNGEE. The trim removed 0 bases at V and 4 bases at J, leaving 5 bases unmatched. The CDR3 is CASSVAAGRADTQYF. CDR3 nucleotide sequence: TGTGCCAGCAGCGTAGCAGCGGGGAGGGCAGATACGCAGTATTTT.

This clone turned up a few times. The chain links TRBV7-9 to TRBJ2-1; possibly TRBD1 for D (6 bases). CDR3 length equals 16 residues. Germline V gene data show CDR1 as SEHNR and CDR2 as FQNEAQ (reference sequence). V shed 1 base and J shed 4 bases, with 14 bases lying between them. Here the CDR3 reads CASSLVRDMGYNEQFF. CDR3 DNA: TGTGCCAGCAGCTTAGTCAGGGACATGGGGTACAATGAGCAGTTCTTC.

V and J are TRBV9 and TRBJ1-4, with D tentatively TRBD1 (6 bases). Germline V gives CDR1 SGDLS, CDR2 YYNGEE. The V gene lost 3 bases and the J gene lost 7 bases, with 19 bases spanning the gap. This CDR3 region has 16 residues. CDR3 sequence reads: CASSARGGGAAEKLFF. DNA of the CDR3: TGTGCCAGCAGCGCCAGAGGGGGGGGCGCCGCTGAAAAACTGTTTTTT.

The V call is TRBV7-6, the J call TRBJ2-5, with TRBD2 matching over 7 bases. In germline, CDR1 is SGHVS, CDR2 FNYEAQ. Germline trimming cut 1 base from V and 7 bases from J; bases unmatched to any gene: 0. This CDR3 is 12 amino acids long. The CDR3 region has the DNA TGTGCCAGCAGCTTAGGGGAGGGGACCCAGTACTTC. It encodes CASSLGEGTQYF. The full variable domain, in which reference TRBV7-6 and TRBJ2-5 provide the parts outside the CDR3, is GAGVSQSPRYKVTKRGQDVALRCDPISGHVSLYWYRQALGQGPEFLTYFNYEAQQDKSGLPNDRFSAERPEGSISTLTIQRTEQRDSAMYRCASSLGEGTQYFGPGTRLLVL.

The rearrangement uses TRBV27 and TRBJ1-2; TRBD1 matches at 7 bases. CDR1 is MNHEY and CDR2 is SMNVEV in the germline V gene (reference sequence). The CDR3 extends over 14 amino acids. V lost 5 bases to trimming and J lost 7 bases; unmatched junction nucleotides: 10. CDR3 nucleotide sequence: TGTGCCAGCAGTGCTGAGGTAGGGGGCTCTGGCTACACCTTC. It codes for CASSAEVGGSGYTF.

The gene calls are TRBV13 and TRBJ2-3; 14 bases map to TRBD2. The J segment lost 5 bases and the V segment lost 6 bases, leaving 1 base of the junction unmatched. The CDR3 runs 14 residues. Germline V gene sequence: CDR1 PRHDT, CDR2 FYEKMQ (reference sequence). As DNA, the CDR3 is TGTGCCAGCAGGACTAGCGGGGGGGGAGATACGCAGTATTTT. Amino acid sequence: CASRTSGGGDTQYF.

The chain has TRBV7-2 and TRBJ1-2; 8 bases map to TRBD1. The CDR3 has 16 amino acids. Germline trimming cut 3 bases from V and 3 bases from J; bases unmatched to any gene: 9. Looked up from germline, CDR1 is SGHTA and CDR2 is FQGNSA. The CDR3 nucleotides are TGTGCCAGCAGCTTGGGCAGGGGGCGCGATGACTATGGCTACACCTTC. Translated: CASSLGRGRDDYGYTF.

The chain has TRBV7-9 and TRBJ1-2; D remains ambiguous. This CDR3 has 12 residues. The germline V gene has CDR1 SEHNR and CDR2 FQNEAQ (reference sequence). V was pared by 3 bases and J by 6 bases, with 8 bases between. The CDR3 reads CASSFPGHGYTF. The CDR3 DNA follows: TGTGCCAGCAGCTTTCCGGGTCATGGCTACACCTTC.

CDR3 residues: CASSAPSGGVHEQYF. Written as DNA, the CDR3 is TGTGCCAGCAGCGCCCCCAGCGGGGGGGTCCACGAGCAGTACTTC. The chain joins TRBV13 to TRBJ2-7; 10 positions agree with TRBD2. Germline V gene sequence: CDR1 PRHDT, CDR2 FYEKMQ (reference sequence). The CDR3 is made up of 15 amino acids. The V and J ends lost 5 bases and 5 bases, in that order; junction bases with no gene match: 9.

The V call is TRBV11-3, the J call TRBJ2-1; tentatively, D is TRBD1 (6 bases). Trimming took off 5 bases at V and 1 base at J, with 21 bases between the two ends. Germline CDR1 reads SGHNT; CDR2 reads YENEEA. The CDR3 length is 18 residues. The DNA for the CDR3 is TGTGCCAGCAGCCCCAGTGGGGTACAGGGCTCTTCCTACAATGAGCAGTTCTTC. Amino acid sequence: CASSPSGVQGSSYNEQFF.

The J gene is TRBJ1-2, the V gene TRBV7-2; 8 bases are a match to TRBD1. The junction had 6 bases not matched to a gene; V was cut back by 6 bases and J by 0 bases. CDR1 SGHTA and CDR2 FQGNSA come from the germline V gene. The CDR3 runs 15 residues. The DNA of the CDR3 is TGTGCCAGCAGTTTCACAGGGGGTTCTAACTATGGCTACACCTTC. Its protein is CASSFTGGSNYGYTF.

The chain combines TRBV18 with TRBJ1-5; TRBD1 is a possible D gene (5 bases). V was cut by 3 bases and J by 9 bases, with 12 bases left in between. This CDR3 is built from 13 residues. Germline V lookup: CDR1 KGHSH, CDR2 LQKENI. CDR3 region: CASSPKQAMPQHF. The CDR3 nucleotides read TGTGCCAGCTCACCCAAACAGGCGATGCCCCAGCATTTT.

The CDR3 loop is CASSIGTAEAFF. CDR3 in DNA: TGTGCCAGTAGTATAGGAACAGCTGAAGCTTTCTTT. The genes are TRBV19 and TRBJ1-1; D unclear. The CDR3 loop spans 12 amino acids. V was trimmed by 1 base and J by 6 bases, leaving 6 bases between them. The germline V gene has CDR1 LNHDA and CDR2 SQIVND (reference sequence).